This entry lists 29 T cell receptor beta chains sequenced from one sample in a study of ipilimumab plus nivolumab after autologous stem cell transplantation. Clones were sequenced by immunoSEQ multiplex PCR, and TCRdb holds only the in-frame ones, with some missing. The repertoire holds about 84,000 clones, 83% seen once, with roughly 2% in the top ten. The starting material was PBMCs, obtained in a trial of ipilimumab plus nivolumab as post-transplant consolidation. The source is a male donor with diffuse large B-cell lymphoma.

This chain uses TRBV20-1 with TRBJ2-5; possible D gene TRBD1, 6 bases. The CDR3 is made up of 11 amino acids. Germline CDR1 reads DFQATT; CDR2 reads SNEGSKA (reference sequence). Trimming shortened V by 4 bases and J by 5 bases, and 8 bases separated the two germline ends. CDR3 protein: CSATQGETQYF. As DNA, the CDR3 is TGCAGTGCTACCCAGGGGGAGACCCAGTACTTC.

CDR3 protein: CASSPVRGDGELFF. The CDR3 region has the DNA TGTGCCAGCAGCCCGGTGAGGGGGGACGGGGAGCTGTTTTTT. The genes are TRBV7-2 and TRBJ2-2; D may correspond to TRBD1 or TRBD2 (6 bases each). Looked up from germline, CDR1 is SGHTA and CDR2 is FQGNSA. V was cut by 5 bases and J by 7 bases, with 14 bases left in between. The CDR3 runs 14 residues. Full variable domain (remainder filled in from reference TRBV7-2 and TRBJ2-2): GAGVSQSPSNKVTEKGKDVELRCDPISGHTALYWYRQSLGQGLEFLIYFQGNSAPDKSGLPSDRFSAERTGGSVSTLTIQRTQQEDSAVYLCASSPVRGDGELFFGEGSRLTVL.

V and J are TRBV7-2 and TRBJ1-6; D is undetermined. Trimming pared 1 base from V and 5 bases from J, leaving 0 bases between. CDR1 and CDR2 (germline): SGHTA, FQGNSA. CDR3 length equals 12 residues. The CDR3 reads CASSLDNSPLHF. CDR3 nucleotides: TGTGCCAGCAGCTTAGATAATTCACCCCTCCACTTT.

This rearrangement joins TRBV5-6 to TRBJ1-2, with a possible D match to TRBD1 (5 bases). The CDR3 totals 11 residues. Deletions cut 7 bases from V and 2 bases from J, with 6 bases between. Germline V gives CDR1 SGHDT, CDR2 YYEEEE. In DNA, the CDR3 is TGTGCCAGCCAGGGAAACTATGGCTACACCTTC. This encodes CASQGNYGYTF.

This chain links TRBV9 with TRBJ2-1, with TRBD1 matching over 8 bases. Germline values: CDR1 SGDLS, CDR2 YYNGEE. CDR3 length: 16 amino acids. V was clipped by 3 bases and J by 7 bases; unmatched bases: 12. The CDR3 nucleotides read TGTGCCAGCAGCGAGGGGACCTGGACAGGGTCGAATGAGCAGTTCTTC. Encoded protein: CASSEGTWTGSNEQFF.

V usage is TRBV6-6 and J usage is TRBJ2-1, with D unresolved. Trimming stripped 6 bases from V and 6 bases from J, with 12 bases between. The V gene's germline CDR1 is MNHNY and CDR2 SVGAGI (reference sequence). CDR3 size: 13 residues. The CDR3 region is CASRPESGNEQFF. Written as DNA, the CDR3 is TGTGCCAGCAGACCTGAATCTGGCAATGAGCAGTTCTTC.

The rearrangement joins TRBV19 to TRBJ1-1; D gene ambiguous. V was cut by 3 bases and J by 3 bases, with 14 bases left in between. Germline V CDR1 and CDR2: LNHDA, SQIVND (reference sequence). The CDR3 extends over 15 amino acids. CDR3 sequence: CASSILPRADTEAFF. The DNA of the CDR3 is TGTGCCAGTAGTATTCTTCCGAGGGCGGACACTGAAGCTTTCTTT.

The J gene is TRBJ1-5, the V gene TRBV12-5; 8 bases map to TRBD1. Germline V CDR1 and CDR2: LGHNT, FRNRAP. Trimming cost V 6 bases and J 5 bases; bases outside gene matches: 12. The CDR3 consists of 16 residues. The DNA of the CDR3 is TGTGCTAGTGGCCTCCCCGGACAGGGTCTCGATCAGCCCCAGCATTTT. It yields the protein CASGLPGQGLDQPQHF.

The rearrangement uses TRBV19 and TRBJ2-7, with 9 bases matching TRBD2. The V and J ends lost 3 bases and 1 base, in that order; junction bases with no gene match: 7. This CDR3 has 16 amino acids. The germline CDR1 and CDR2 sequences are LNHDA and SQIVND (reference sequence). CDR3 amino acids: CASSMGAGGRSYEQYF. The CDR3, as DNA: TGTGCCAGTAGTATGGGAGCGGGGGGCCGGTCCTACGAGCAGTACTTC.

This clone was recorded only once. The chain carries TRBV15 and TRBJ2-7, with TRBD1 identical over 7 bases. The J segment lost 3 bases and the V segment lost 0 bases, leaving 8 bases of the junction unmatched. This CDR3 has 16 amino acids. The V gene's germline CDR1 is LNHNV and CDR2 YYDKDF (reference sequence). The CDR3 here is CATSRERPGQIYEQYF. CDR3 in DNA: TGTGCCACCAGCAGAGAGAGACCGGGACAGATCTACGAGCAGTACTTC.

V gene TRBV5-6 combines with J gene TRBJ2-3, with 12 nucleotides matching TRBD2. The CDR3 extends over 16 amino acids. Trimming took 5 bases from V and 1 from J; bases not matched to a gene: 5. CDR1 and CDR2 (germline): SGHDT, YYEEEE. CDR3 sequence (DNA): TGTGCCAGCAGGTTGAGACTAGCGGGGGGCACAGATACGCAGTATTTT. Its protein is CASRLRLAGGTDTQYF.

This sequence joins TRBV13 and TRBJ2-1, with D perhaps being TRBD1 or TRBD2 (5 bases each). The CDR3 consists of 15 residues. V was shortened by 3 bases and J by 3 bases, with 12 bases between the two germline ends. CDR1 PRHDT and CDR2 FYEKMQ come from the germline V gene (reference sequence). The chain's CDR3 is CASSFRHGGYNEQFF. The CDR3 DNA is TGTGCCAGCAGCTTTCGTCATGGGGGCTACAATGAGCAGTTCTTC.

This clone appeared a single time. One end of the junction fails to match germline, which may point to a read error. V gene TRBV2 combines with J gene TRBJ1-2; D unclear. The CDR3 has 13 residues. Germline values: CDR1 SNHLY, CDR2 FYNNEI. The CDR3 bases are TGTGCCAGCACTCTGGACGTTAACTATGGCCACACCTTC. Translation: CASTLDVNYGHTF. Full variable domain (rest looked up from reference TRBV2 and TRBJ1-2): EPEVTQTPSHQVTQMGQEVILRCVPISNHLYFYWYRQILGQKVEFLVSFYNNEISEKSEIFDDQFSVERPDGSNFTLKIRSTKLEDSAMYFCASTLDVNYGHTFGSGTRLTVV.

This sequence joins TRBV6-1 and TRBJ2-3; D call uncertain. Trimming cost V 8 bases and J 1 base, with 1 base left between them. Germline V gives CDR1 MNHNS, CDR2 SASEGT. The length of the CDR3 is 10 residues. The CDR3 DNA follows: TGTGCCAGCGGCACAGATACGCAGTATTTT. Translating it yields CASGTDTQYF.

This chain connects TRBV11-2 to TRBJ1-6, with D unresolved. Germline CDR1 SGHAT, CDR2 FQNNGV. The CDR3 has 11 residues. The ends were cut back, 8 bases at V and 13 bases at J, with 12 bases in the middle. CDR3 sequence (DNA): TGTGCCAGCGGCGCCTTGGGGCCCCTCCACTTT. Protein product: CASGALGPLHF.

CDR3 sequence reads: CASSVGQGNRGYTF. The CDR3 bases are TGCGCCAGCAGCGTGGGGCAGGGGAATCGGGGCTACACCTTC. The V and J genes are TRBV5-1 and TRBJ1-2, with a possible D match to TRBD1 (6 bases). Trimming pared 4 bases from V and 8 bases from J, leaving 18 bases between. Germline CDR1 is SGHRS and CDR2 is YFSETQ. CDR3 length: 14 residues.

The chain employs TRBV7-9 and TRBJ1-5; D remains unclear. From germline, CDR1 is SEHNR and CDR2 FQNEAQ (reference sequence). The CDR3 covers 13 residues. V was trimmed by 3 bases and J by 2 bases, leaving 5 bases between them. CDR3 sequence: CASSLQGNQPQHF. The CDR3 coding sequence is TGTGCCAGCAGCTTGCAAGGCAATCAGCCCCAGCATTTT.

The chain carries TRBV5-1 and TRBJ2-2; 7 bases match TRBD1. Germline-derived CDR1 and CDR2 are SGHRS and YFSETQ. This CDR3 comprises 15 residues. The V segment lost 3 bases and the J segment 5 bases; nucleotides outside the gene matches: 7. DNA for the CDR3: TGCGCCAGCAGCTCGACAGGGTCGTTGACCGGGGAGCTGTTTTTT. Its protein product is CASSSTGSLTGELFF.

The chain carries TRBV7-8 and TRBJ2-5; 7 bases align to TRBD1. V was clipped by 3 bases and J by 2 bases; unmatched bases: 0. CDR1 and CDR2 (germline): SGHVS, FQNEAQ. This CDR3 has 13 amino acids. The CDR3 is CASSLDRQETQYF. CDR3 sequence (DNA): TGTGCCAGCAGCTTGGACAGGCAAGAGACCCAGTACTTC.

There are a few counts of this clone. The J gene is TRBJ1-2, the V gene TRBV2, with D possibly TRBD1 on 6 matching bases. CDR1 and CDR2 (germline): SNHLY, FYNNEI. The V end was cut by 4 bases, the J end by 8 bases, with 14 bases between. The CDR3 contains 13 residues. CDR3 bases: TGTGCCAGCAGTGTGGAAGGGGGGCAAGGCTACACCTTC. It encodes CASSVEGGQGYTF.

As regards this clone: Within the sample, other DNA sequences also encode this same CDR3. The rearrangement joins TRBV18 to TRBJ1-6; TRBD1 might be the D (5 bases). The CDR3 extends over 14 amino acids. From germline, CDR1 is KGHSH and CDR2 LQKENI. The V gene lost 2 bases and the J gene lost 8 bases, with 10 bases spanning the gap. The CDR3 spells CASSPKGRDSPLHF. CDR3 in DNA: TGTGCCAGCTCACCAAAGGGGCGAGATTCACCCCTCCACTTT.

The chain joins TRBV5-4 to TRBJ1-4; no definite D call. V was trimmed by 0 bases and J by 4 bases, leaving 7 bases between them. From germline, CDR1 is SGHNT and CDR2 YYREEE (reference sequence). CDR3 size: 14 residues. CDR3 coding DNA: TGTGCCAGCAGCTTGGACAGTCTTAATGAAAAACTGTTTTTT. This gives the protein CASSLDSLNEKLFF.

For the CDR3, the DNA is TGTGCCAGCAGCTTGGGGCCCCTCGGGGAGACCCAGTACTTC. This translates into CASSLGPLGETQYF. The chain joins TRBV5-8 to TRBJ2-5; D unclear. The ends were cut back, 0 bases at V and 5 bases at J, with 11 bases in the middle. There are 14 residues in the CDR3. Germline CDR1 SGHTS, CDR2 YDEGEE. The variable domain in full, with the rest retrieved from reference TRBV5-8 and TRBJ2-5, is EAGVTQSPTHLIKTRGQQATLRCSPISGHTSVYWYQQALGLGLQFLLWYDEGEERNRGNFPPRFSGRQFPNYSSELNVNALELEDSALYLCASSLGPLGETQYFGPGTRLLVL.

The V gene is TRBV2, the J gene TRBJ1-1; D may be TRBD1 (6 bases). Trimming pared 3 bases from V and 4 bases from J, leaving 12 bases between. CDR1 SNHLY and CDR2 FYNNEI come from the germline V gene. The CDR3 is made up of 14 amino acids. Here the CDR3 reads CASSEAGVGTEAFF. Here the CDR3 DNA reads TGTGCCAGCAGTGAGGCAGGGGTGGGCACTGAAGCTTTCTTT.

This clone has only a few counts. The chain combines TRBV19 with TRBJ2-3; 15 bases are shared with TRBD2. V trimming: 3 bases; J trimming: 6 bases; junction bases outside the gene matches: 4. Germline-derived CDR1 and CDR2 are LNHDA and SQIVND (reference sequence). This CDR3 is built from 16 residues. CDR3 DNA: TGTGCCAGTAGTATCCCTGGACTAGCGGGGGGGGATACGCAGTATTTT. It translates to CASSIPGLAGGDTQYF.

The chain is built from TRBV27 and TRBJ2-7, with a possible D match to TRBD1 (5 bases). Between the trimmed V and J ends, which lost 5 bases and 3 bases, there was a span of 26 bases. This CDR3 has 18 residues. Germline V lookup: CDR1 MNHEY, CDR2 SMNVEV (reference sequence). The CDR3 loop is CASSIRSSGPTGHYEQYF. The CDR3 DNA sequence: TGTGCCAGCAGTATAAGATCGTCCGGGCCTACAGGCCACTACGAGCAGTACTTC.

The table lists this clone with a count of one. CDR3 nucleotides: TGTGCCAGCAGTTTAAGATCCGGACAGGGAACCTACGAGCAGTACTTC. Amino acids: CASSLRSGQGTYEQYF. The chain has TRBV27 and TRBJ2-7; 8 nucleotides agree with TRBD1. The germline gives CDR1 MNHEY, CDR2 SMNVEV (reference sequence). After removal of 2 bases from V and 2 bases from J, the junction contained 8 bases not matched to a gene. The CDR3 is 16 amino acids.

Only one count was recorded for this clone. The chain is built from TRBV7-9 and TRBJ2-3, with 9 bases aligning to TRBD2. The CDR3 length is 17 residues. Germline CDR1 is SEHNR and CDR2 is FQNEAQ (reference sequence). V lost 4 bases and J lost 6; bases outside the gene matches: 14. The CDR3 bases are TGTGCCAGCAGCTCTCAAAGGACTAGCGTAGGGGCGGATACGCAGTATTTT. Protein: CASSSQRTSVGADTQYF.

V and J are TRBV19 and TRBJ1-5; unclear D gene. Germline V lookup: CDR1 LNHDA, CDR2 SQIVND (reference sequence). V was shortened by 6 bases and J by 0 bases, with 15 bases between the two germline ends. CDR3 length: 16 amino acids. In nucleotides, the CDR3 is TGTGCCAGTAGCCGCCTAGTATACGGTAGCAATCAGCCCCAGCATTTT. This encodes CASSRLVYGSNQPQHF.